Given below is one TCR beta chain in context. The antigen remains undetermined. With 7 bases clipped from V and 5 bases from J, the junction kept 5 bases outside the gene matches. The CDR3 contains 14 residues. Germline CDR1 and CDR2: MNHNS and SASEGT. These data come from a study of cytomegalovirus exposure and HLA in healthy donors. General study findings and limits: The listing of some 170 TCR beta chains classed them as cytomegalovirus-associated. Reportedly, a later analysis found an Asian-associated ancestry cluster had fewer N-insertions than the roughly 630-donor mean. Previous analysis showed most TCR beta V segments were productive about 90% or about 30% of the time.

Both 60 Vbeta primers and 13 Jbeta primers went into the PCR. Sequencing used immunoSEQ multiplex PCR; TCRdb keeps in-frame clones, though not all of them. The sample holds fewer than 250,000 clones, roughly 84% seen once. The chain joins TRBV6-1 to TRBJ2-7; 13 nucleotides match TRBD2. The sequencing input was PBMCs. This TCR came from a human donor in good health. The CDR3 DNA reads as TGTGCCAGCAAAGGACTAGCGGGAGCGAACGAGCAGTACTTC. Encoded protein: CASKGLAGANEQYF.